This T cell receptor (beta chain) was recovered during a study of early T cells in non-severe SARS-CoV-2 infection. Individual cDNA molecules received unique molecular identifiers during library preparation. Each CDR3 protein is one row after TCRdb ran MiXCR on the 5' RACE reads. This sample yields around 56,000 distinct CDR3 sequences, of which less than 9.5% are seen a single time; about 10% belongs to the top ten. In this sample, this clonotype turned up a few times. This specimen consisted of whole blood, obtained at baseline. The source is an adult who was a healthcare worker with PCR-confirmed SARS-CoV-2 infection or an uninfected control (not recorded which).

The CDR3: CASAGGSPQFF. CDR3 in DNA: TGTGCCAGCGCCGGAGGAAGCCCGCAGTTCTTC. The rearrangement uses TRBV2 and TRBJ2-1; perhaps TRBD2 as D (5 bases). Trimming took off 8 bases at V and 12 bases at J, with 14 bases between the two ends. Germline CDR1 is SNHLY and CDR2 is FYNNEI. The CDR3 runs 11 residues.